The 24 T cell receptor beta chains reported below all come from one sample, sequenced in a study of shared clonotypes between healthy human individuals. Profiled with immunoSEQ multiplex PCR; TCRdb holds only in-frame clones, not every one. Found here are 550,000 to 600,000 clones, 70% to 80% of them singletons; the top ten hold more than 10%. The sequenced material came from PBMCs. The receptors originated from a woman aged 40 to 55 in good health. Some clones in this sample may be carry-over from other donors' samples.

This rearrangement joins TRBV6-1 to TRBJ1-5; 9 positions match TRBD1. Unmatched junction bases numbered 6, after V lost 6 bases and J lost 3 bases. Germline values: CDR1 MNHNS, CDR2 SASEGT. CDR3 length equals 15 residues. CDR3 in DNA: TGTGCCAGCAGATTCCGGGACAGGGACAATCAGCCCCAGCATTTT. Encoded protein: CASRFRDRDNQPQHF.

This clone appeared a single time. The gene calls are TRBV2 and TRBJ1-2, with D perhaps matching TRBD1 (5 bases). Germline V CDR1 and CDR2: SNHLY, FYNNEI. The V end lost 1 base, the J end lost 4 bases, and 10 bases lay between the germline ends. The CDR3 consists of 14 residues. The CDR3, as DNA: TGTGCCAGCAGTGAAGTACAGGCGGGCTATGGCTACACCTTC. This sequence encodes CASSEVQAGYGYTF.

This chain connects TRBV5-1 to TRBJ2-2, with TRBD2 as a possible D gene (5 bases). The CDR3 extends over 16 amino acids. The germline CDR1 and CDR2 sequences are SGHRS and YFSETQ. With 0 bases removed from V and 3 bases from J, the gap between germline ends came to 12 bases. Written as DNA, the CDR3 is TGCGCCAGCAGCTTGGGAGGGCAGCACTACACCGGGGAGCTGTTTTTT. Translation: CASSLGGQHYTGELFF.

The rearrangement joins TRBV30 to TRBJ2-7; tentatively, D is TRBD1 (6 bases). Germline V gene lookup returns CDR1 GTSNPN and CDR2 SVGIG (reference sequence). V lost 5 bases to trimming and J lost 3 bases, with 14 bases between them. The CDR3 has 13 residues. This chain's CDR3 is CAWRTKGDYEQYF. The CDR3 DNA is TGTGCCTGGCGTACGAAGGGGGACTACGAGCAGTACTTC.

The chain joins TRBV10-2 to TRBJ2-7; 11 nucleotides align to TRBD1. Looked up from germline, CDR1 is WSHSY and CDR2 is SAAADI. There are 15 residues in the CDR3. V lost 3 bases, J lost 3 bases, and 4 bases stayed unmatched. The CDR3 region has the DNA TGCGCCAGCAGTGATCGGGGGACAGGGGGCTACGAGCAGTACTTC. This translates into CASSDRGTGGYEQYF.

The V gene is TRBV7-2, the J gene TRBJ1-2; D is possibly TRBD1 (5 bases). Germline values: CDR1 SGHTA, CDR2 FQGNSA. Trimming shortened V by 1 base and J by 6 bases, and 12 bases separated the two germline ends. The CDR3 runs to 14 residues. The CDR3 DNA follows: TGTGCCAGCAGCTTAGTAGACAGCTATGATGGCTACACCTTC. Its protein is CASSLVDSYDGYTF.

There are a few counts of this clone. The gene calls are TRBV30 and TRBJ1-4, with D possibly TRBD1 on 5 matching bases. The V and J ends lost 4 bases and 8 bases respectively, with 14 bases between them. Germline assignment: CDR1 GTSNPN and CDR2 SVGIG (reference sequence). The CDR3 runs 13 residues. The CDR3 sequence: CAWNPGLGEKLFF. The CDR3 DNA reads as TGTGCCTGGAACCCAGGGCTGGGAGAAAAACTGTTTTTT.

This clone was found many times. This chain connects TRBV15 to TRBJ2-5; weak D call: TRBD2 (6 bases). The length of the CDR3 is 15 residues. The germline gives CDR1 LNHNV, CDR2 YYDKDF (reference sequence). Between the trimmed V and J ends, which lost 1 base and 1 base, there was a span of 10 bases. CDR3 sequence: CATSRALAPQETQYF. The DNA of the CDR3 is TGTGCCACCAGCAGAGCTCTAGCGCCCCAAGAGACCCAGTACTTC.

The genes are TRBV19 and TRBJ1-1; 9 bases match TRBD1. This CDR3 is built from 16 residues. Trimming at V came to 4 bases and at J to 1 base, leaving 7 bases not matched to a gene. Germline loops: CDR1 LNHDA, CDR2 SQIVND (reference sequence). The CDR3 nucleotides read TGTGCCAGTAGTAGCGGACAGGGGTCGGAGAACACTGAAGCTTTCTTT. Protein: CASSSGQGSENTEAFF. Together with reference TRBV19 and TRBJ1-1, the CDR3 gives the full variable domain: DGGITQSPKYLFRKEGQNVTLSCEQNLNHDAMYWYRQDPGQGLRLIYYSQIVNDFQKGDIAEGYSVSREKKESFPLTVTSAQKNPTAFYLCASSSGQGSENTEAFFGQGTRLTVV.

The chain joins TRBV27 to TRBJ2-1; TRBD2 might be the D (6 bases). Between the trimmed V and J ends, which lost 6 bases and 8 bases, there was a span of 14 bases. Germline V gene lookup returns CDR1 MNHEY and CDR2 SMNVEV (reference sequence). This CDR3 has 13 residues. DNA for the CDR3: TGTGCCAGCAGGCCTACTAGCATCGATGAGCAGTTCTTC. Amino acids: CASRPTSIDEQFF.

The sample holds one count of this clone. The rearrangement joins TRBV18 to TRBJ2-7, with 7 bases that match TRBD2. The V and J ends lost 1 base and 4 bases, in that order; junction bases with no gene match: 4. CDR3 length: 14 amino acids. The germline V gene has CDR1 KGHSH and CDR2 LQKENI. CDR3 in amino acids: CASSPRFGRYEQYF. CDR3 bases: TGTGCCAGCTCACCACGTTTCGGGAGGTACGAGCAGTACTTC.

CDR3 nucleotide sequence: TGTGCCACCAGCGGACGGACAGGGGAGCAGCCCCAGCATTTT. This gives the protein CATSGRTGEQPQHF. The chain employs TRBV15 and TRBJ1-5; 9 bases align to TRBD1. Germline CDR1 reads LNHNV; CDR2 reads YYDKDF (reference sequence). J gave up 7 bases and V 5 bases, and 6 bases lay outside the gene matches. The CDR3 runs 14 residues.

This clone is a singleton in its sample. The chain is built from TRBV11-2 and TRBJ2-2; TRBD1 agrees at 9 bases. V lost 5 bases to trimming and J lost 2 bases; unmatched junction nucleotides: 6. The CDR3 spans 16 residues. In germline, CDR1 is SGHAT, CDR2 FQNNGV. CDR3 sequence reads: CASSRTGDVNTGELFF. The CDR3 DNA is TGTGCCAGCAGCCGGACAGGGGATGTAAACACCGGGGAGCTGTTTTTT.

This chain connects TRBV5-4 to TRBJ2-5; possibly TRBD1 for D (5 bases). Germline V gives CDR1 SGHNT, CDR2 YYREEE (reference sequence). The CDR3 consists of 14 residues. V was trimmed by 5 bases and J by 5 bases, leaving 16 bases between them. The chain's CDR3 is CASRGQGAAETQYF. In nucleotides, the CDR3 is TGTGCCAGCAGGGGGCAAGGGGCGGCGGAGACCCAGTACTTC.

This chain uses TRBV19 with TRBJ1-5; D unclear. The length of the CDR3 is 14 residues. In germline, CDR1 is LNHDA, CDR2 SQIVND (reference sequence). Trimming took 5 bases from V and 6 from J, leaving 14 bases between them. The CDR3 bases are TGTGCCAGTAGTGAGGTCAGGACGGGTCAGCCCCAGCATTTT. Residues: CASSEVRTGQPQHF.

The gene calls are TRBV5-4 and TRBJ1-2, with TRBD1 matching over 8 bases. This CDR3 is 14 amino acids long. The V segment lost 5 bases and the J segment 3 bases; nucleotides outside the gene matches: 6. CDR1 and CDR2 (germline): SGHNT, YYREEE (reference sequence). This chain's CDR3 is CASSKNRGDYGYTF. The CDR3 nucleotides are TGTGCCAGCAGTAAAAACAGGGGGGACTATGGCTACACCTTC.

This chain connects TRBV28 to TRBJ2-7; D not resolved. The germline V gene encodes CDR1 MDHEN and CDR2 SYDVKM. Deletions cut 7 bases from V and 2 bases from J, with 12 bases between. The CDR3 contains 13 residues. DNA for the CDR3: TGTGCCAGCACCCCGGGCAGAGCCTACGAGCAGTACTTC. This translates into CASTPGRAYEQYF.

CDR3 coding DNA: TGTGCCAGTAGCCCATCCCCCGGGAGCTCTGGGGCCAACGTCCTGACTTTC. Translation gives CASSPSPGSSGANVLTF. This sequence joins TRBV19 and TRBJ2-6; D perhaps matches TRBD2 (6 bases). The CDR3 sequence is 17 residues long. The germline gives CDR1 LNHDA, CDR2 SQIVND (reference sequence). The V gene lost 6 bases and the J gene lost 0 bases, with 15 bases spanning the gap.

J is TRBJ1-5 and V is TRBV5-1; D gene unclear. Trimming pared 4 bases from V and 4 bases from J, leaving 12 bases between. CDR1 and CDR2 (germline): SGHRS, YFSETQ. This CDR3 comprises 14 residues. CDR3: CASSVDGHNQPQHF. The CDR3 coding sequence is TGCGCCAGCAGCGTTGACGGGCATAATCAGCCCCAGCATTTT.

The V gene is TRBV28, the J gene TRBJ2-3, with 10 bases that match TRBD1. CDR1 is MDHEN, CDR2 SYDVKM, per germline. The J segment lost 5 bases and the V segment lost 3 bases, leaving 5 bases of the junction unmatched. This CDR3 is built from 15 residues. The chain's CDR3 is CASSFRQGAGDTQYF. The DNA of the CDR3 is TGTGCCAGCAGTTTTCGACAGGGGGCAGGAGATACGCAGTATTTT.

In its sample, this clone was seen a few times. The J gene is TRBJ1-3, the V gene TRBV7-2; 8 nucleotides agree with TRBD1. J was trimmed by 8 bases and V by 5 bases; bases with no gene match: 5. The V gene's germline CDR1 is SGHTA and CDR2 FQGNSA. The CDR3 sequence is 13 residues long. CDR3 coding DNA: TGTGCCAGCAGCACAGGGGGGGGATACACCATATATTTT. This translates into CASSTGGGYTIYF.

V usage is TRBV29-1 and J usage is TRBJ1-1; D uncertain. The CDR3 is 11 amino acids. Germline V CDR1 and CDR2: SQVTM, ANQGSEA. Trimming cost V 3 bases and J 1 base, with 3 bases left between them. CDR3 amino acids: CSVDANTEAFF. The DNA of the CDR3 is TGCAGCGTTGACGCGAACACTGAAGCTTTCTTT.

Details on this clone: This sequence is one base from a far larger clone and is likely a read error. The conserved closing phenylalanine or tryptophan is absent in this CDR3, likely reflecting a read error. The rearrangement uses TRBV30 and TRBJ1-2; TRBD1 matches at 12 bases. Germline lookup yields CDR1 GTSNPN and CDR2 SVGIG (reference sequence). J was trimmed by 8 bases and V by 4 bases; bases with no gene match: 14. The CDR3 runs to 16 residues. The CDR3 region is CAWNFLRDRGRRGYTL. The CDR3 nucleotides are TGTGCCTGGAACTTTCTCCGGGACAGGGGGCGCCGAGGCTACACCCTC.

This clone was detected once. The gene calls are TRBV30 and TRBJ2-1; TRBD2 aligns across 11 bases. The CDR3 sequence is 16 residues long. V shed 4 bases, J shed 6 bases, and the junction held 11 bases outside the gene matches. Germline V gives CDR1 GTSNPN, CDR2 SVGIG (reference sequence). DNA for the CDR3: TGTGCCTGGAATGTGGCTAGCGGGAGGTTAGGCAATGAGCAGTTCTTC. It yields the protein CAWNVASGRLGNEQFF. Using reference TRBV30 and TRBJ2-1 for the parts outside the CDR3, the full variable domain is SQTIHQWPATLVQPVGSPLSLECTVEGTSNPNLYWYRQAAGRGLQLLFYSVGIGQISSEVPQNLSASRPQDRQFILSSKKLLLSDSGFYLCAWNVASGRLGNEQFFGPGTRLTVL.